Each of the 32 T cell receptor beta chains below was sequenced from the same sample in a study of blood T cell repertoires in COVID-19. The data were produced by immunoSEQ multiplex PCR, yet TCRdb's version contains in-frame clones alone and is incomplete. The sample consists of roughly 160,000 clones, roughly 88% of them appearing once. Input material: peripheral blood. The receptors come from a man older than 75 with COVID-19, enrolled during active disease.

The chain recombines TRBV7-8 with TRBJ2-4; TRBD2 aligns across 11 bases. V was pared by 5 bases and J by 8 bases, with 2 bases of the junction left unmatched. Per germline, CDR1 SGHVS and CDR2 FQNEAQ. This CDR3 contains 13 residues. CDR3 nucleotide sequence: TGTGCCAGCAGCGAGGGACTAGCGGACATTCAGTACTTC. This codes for CASSEGLADIQYF.

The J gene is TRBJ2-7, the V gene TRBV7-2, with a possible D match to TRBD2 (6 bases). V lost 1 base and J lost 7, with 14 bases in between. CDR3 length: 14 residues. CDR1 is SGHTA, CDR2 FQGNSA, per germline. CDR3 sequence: CASSLESRGWEQYF. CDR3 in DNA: TGTGCCAGCAGCTTAGAGTCTCGGGGGTGGGAGCAGTACTTC.

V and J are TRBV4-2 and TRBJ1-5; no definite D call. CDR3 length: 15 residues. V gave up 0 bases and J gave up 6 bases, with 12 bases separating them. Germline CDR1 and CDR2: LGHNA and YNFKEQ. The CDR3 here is CASSQEGGVGQPQHF. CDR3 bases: TGTGCCAGCAGCCAAGAAGGCGGAGTCGGTCAGCCCCAGCATTTT.

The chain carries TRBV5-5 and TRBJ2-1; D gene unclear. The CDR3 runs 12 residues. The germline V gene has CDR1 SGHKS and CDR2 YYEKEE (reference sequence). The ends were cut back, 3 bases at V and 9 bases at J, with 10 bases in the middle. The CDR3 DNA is TGTGCCAGCAGCTATGAGTTTACTGAGCAGTTCTTC. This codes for CASSYEFTEQFF.

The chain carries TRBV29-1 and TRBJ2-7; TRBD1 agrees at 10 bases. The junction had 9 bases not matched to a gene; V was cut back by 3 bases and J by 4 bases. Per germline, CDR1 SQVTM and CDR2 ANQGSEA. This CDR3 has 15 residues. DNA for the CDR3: TGCAGCGTTGATAGGGGGACAGGGGTTCGTTACGAGCAGTACTTC. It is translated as CSVDRGTGVRYEQYF.

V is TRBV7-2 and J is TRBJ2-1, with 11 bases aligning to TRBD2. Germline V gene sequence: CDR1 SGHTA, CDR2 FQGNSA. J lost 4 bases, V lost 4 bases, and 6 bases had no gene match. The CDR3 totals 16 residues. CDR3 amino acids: CASSWAASGGYNEQFF. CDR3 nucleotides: TGTGCCAGCAGCTGGGCGGCTAGCGGGGGGTACAATGAGCAGTTCTTC.

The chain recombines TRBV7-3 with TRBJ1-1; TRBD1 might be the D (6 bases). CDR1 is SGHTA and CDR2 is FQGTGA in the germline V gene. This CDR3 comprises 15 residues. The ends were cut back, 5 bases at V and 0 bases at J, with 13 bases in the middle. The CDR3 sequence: CASSPPQGMNTEAFF. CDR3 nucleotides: TGTGCCAGCAGCCCCCCCCAGGGGATGAACACTGAAGCTTTCTTT.

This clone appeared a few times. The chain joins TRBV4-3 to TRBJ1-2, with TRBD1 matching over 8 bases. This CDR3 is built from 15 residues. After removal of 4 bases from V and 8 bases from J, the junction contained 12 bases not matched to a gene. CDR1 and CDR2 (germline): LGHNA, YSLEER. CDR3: CASSREPGQEMGYTF. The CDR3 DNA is TGCGCCAGCAGCCGGGAACCGGGACAGGAGATGGGCTACACCTTC.

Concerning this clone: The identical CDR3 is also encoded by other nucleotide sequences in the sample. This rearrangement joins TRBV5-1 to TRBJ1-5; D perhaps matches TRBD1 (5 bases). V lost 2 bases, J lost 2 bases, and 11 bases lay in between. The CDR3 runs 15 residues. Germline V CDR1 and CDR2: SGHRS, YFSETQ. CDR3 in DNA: TGCGCCAGCAGCTTTTCAGGGCAAGGCAATCAGCCCCAGCATTTT. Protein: CASSFSGQGNQPQHF.

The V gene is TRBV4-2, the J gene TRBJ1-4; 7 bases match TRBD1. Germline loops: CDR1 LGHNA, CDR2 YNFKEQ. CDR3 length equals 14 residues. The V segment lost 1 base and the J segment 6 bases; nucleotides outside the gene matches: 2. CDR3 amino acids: CASSQGGQHEKLFF. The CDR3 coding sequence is TGTGCCAGCAGCCAAGGGGGACAGCATGAAAAACTGTTTTTT.

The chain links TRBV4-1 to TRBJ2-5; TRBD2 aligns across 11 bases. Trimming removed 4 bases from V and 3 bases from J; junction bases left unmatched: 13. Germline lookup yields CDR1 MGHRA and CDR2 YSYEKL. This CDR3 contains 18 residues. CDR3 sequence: CASSPSVASGGRKETQYF. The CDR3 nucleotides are TGCGCCAGCAGCCCCTCGGTGGCTAGCGGGGGGAGGAAAGAGACCCAGTACTTC.

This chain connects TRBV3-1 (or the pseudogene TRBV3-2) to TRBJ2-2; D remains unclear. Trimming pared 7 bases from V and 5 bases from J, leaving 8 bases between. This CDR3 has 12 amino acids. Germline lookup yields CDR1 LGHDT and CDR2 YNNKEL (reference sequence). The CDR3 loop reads CASISGTGELFF. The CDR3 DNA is TGTGCCAGCATTTCCGGGACCGGGGAGCTGTTTTTT.

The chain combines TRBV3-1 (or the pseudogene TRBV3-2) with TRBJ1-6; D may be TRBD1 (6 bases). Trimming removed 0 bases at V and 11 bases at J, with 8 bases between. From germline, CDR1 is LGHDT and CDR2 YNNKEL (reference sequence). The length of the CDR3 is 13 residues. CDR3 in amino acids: CASSQDRGPPLHF. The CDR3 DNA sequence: TGTGCCAGCAGCCAAGACAGGGGTCCACCCCTCCACTTT.

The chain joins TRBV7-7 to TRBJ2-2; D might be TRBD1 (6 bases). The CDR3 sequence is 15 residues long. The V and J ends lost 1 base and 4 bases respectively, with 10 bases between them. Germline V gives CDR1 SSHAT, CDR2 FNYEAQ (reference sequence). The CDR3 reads CASSLGGRGTGELFF. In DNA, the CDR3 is TGTGCCAGCAGCTTAGGTGGCAGGGGCACCGGGGAGCTGTTTTTT. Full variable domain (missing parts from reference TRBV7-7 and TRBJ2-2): GAGVSQSPRYKVTKRGQDVTLRCDPISSHATLYWYQQALGQGPEFLTYFNYEAQPDKSGLPSDRFSAERPEGSISTLTIQRTEQRDSAMYRCASSLGGRGTGELFFGEGSRLTVL.

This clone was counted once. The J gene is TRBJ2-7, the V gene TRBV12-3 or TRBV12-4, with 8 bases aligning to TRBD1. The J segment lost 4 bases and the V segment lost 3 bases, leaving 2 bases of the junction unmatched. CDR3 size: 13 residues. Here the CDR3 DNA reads TGTGCCAGCAGTTTTAGACAGGGGTACGAGCAGTACTTC. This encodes CASSFRQGYEQYF.

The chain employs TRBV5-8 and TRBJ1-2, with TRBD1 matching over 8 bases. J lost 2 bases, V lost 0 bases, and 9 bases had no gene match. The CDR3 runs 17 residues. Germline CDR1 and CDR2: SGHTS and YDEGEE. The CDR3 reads CASSLAISQGANYGYTF. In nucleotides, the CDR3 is TGTGCCAGCAGCTTGGCAATCAGTCAGGGGGCGAACTATGGCTACACCTTC.

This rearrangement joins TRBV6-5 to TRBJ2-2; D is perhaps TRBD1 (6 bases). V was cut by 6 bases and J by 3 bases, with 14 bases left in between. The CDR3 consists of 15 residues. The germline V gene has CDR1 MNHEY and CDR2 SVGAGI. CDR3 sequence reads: CASRPQGWDTGELFF. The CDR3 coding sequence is TGTGCCAGCAGGCCCCAGGGGTGGGACACCGGGGAGCTGTTTTTT.

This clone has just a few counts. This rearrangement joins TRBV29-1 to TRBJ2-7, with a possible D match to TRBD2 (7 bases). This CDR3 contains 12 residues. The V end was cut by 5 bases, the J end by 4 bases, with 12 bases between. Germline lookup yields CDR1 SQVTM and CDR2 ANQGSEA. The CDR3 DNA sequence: TGCAGCGTTTTAGGGGGAGGGTACGAGCAGTACTTC. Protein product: CSVLGGGYEQYF.

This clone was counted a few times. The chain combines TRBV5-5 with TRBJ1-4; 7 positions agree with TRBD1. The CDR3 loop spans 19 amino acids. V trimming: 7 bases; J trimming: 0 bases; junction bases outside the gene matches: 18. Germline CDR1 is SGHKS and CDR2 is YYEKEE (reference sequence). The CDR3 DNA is TGTGCCAGCTGCCCCGAATTGGGACAGATTTTTGCAACTAATGAAAAACTGTTTTTT. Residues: CASCPELGQIFATNEKLFF.

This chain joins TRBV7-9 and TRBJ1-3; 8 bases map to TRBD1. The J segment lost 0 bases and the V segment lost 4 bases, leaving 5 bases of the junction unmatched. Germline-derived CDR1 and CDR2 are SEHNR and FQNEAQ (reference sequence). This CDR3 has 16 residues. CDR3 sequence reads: CASSYDRGSSGNTIYF. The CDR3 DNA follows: TGTGCCAGCAGCTATGACAGGGGCTCCTCTGGAAACACCATATATTTT.

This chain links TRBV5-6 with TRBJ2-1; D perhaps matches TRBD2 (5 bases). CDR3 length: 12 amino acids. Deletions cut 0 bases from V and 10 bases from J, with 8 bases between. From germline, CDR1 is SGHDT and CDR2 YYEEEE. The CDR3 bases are TGTGCCAGCAGCTTGGTGGGCGGGGAGCAGTTCTTC. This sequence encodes CASSLVGGEQFF. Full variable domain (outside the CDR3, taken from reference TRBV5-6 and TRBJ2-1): DAGVTQSPTHLIKTRGQQVTLRCSPKSGHDTVSWYQQALGQGPQFIFQYYEEEERQRGNFPDRFSGHQFPNYSSELNVNALLLGDSALYLCASSLVGGEQFFGPGTRLTVL.

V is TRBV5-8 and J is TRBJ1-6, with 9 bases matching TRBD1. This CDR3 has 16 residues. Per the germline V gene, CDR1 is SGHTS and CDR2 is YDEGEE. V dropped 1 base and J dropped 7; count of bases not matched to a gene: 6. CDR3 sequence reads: CASSLRGTGRNSPLHF. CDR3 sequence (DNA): TGTGCCAGCAGCTTGAGGGGGACAGGGAGAAATTCACCCCTCCACTTT.

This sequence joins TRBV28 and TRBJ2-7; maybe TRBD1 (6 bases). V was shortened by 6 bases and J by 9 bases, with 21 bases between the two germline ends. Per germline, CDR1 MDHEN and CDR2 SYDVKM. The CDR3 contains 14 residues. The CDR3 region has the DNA TGTGCCAGCAGCCCGGGACACCTTCCCTTTGGGCAGTACTTC. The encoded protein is CASSPGHLPFGQYF.

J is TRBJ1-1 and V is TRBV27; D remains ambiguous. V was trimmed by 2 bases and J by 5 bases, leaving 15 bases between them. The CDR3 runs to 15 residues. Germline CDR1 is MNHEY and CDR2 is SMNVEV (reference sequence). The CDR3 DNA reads TGTGCCAGCAGTTTAGGCCCGACTCCTGATACTGAAGCTTTCTTT. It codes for CASSLGPTPDTEAFF.

The DNA for the CDR3 is TGTGCCAGCAACCCCCGGGACAGGGGCGGCTACACCTTC. As protein: CASNPRDRGGYTF. V gene TRBV12-3 or TRBV12-4 combines with J gene TRBJ1-2; the match to TRBD1 covers 10 bases. The ends lost 7 bases at V and 8 bases at J; junction bases unmatched: 7. There are 13 residues in the CDR3.

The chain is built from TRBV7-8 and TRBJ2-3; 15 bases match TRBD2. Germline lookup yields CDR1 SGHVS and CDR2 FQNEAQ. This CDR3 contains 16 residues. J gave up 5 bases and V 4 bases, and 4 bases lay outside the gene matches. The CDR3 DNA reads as TGTGCCAGCAGCTCGGGACTAGCGGGGGGAAAAGATACGCAGTATTTT. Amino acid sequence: CASSSGLAGGKDTQYF. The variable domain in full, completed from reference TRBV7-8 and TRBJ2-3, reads GAGVSQSPRYKVAKRGQDVALRCDPISGHVSLFWYQQALGQGPEFLTYFQNEAQLDKSGLPSDRFFAERPEGSVSTLKIQRTQQEDSAVYLCASSSGLAGGKDTQYFGPGTRLTVL.

The CDR3: CASSFQFSDTQYF. CDR3 DNA: TGTGCCAGCAGCTTTCAGTTCTCAGATACGCAGTATTTT. The rearrangement links TRBV7-8 to TRBJ2-3; D gene uncertain. Germline V gene lookup returns CDR1 SGHVS and CDR2 FQNEAQ. This CDR3 spans 13 amino acids. The germline V and J ends were trimmed by 3 bases and 4 bases, with 8 bases remaining between them.

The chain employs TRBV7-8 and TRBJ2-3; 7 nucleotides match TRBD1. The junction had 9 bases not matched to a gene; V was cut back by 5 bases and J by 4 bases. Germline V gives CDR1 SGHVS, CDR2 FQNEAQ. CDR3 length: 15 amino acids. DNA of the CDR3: TGTGCCAGCAGCCCGTTACAGGGGATGGCAGATACGCAGTATTTT. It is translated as CASSPLQGMADTQYF.

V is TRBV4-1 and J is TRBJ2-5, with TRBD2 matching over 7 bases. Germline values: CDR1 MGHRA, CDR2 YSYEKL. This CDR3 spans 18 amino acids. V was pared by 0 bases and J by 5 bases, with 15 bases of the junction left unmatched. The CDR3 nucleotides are TGCGCCAGCAGCCAAGATGCCGCCTGGGGGAGGGCCGTGGAGACCCAGTACTTC. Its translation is CASSQDAAWGRAVETQYF.

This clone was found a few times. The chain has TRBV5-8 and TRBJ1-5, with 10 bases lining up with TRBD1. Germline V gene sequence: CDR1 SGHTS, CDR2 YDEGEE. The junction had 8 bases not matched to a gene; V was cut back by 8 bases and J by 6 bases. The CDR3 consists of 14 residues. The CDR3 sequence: CASTPGQGTQPQHF. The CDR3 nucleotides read TGTGCCAGTACGCCGGGACAGGGGACTCAGCCCCAGCATTTT. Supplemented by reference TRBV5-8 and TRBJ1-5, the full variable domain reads EAGVTQSPTHLIKTRGQQATLRCSPISGHTSVYWYQQALGLGLQFLLWYDEGEERNRGNFPPRFSGRQFPNYSSELNVNALELEDSALYLCASTPGQGTQPQHFGDGTRLSIL.

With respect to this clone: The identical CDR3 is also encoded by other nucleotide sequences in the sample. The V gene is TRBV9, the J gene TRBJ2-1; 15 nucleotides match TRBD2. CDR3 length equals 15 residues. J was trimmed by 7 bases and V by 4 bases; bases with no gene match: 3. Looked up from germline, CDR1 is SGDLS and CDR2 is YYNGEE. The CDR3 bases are TGTGCCAGCAGCCCCGGACTAGCGGGGGGGAATGAGCAGTTCTTC. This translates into CASSPGLAGGNEQFF.

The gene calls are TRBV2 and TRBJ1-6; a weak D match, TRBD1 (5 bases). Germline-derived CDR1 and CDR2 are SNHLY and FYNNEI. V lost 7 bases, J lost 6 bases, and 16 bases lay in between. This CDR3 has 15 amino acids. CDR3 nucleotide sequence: TGTGCCAGCACCCCCGAGCAGGGTAGTAATTCACCCCTCCACTTT. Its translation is CASTPEQGSNSPLHF.